What follows is one TCR beta chain and its context. The CDR3 consists of 15 residues. Germline V lookup: CDR1 MNHEY, CDR2 SMNVEV (reference sequence). The germline V and J ends were trimmed by 1 base and 5 bases, with 13 bases remaining between them. Profiled with immunoSEQ multiplex PCR; TCRdb holds only in-frame clones, not every one. The data show some 80,000 clones, with around 84% seen just once and about 2% held by the top ten. CD3+CD4+ and CD3+CD8+ cells were FACS-sorted from thawed unstimulated PBMCs. This specimen comes from a study of T cell clones after liver transplantation. The source is a human patient who received a liver transplant. Some T cells may have come from the graft donor. J is TRBJ2-3 and V is TRBV27, with a tentative D call TRBD2 (5 bases). Sequences were derived from CD4+ T cells from blood, sampled less than 50 months after liver transplant. The CDR3 loop is CASSLYPPRVDTQYF. The CDR3, as DNA: TGTGCCAGCAGTTTATATCCCCCGCGGGTAGATACGCAGTATTTT.